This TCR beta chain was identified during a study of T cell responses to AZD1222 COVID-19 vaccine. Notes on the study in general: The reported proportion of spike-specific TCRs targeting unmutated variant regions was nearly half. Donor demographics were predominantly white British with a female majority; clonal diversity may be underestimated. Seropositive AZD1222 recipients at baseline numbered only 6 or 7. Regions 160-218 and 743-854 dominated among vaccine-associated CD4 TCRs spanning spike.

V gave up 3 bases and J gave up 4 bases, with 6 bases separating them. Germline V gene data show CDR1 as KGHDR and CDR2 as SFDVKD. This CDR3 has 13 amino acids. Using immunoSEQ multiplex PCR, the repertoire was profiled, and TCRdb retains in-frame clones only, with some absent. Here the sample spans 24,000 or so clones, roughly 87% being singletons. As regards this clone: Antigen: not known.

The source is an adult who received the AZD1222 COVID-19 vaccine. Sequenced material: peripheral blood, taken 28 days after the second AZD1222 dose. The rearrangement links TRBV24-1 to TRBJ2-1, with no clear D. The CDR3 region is CATSDPQYNEQFF. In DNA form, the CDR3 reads TGTGCCACCAGTGATCCTCAATACAATGAGCAGTTCTTC.